The subject of this entry is one T cell receptor beta chain. There is no known antigen for this receptor. Base-call qualities are not available, and no considerably larger clone is one nucleotide away. The sample is drawn from a study of post-analysis software for immune sequencing data (dated by TCRdb to the mid-2010s). At the level of the whole study: Relapsing-remitting, secondary progressive and progressive-relapsing multiple sclerosis were recorded as disease courses, and subtype annotation was lacking for some patients. The patient repertoires were compared against about a dozen previously published healthy control repertoires obtained from donors aged roughly 6 to 26 years. A subset of samples was prepared in parallel using single-end sample barcoding, then pooled and co-amplified after Illumina adapter ligation. Overall study outcomes, separate from this receptor: The control group was slightly older than the multiple sclerosis patient group. Direct clustering with F measure revealed strong co-clustering of samples prepared in the same batch, which led to a batch-effect correction. Patients showed significantly higher frequencies than controls for a few TRBV segments, among them TRBV5-6, TRBV5-1 and TRBV20-1. Significantly lower normalized Chao1 diversity was found in multiple sclerosis patients than in controls, suggesting substantial peripheral T-cell clonal expansion.

To demonstrate the VDJtools post-analysis software, the study profiled TCR beta repertoires from the peripheral blood of about a dozen young patients with multiple sclerosis. The multiple sclerosis patients were children and adolescents ranging in age from roughly 6 to 16 years. The library was built by means of PCR. The run used an Illumina HiSeq 2500. To reduce PCR and sequencing biases, unique molecular identifiers were incorporated into the TCR beta cDNA libraries. Roughly 0.5 million cDNA molecules were obtained per 1 to 10 million input T cells, so each molecule approximated one T cell. The patient libraries were prepared and sequenced using the same protocol as the earlier healthy control dataset. Within a given batch, samples were prepared together, multiplexed and sequenced on the same HiSeq lane. In the source study's methods: MIGEC was used to process the raw barcoded reads, and molecular identifier groups with only a single read were discarded before consensus assembly and CDR3 extraction. Clonotype tables were post-analysed with VDJtools, and diversity was normalized by down-sampling all datasets to the smallest sample size. Repertoire overlap clustering matched CDR3 amino acid but not nucleotide sequences to correct batch-related cross-sample contamination. In TCRdb, the public reads were trimmed at Q25 with fastp and aligned with MiXCR, with productive beta chains retained. Entries that share a CDR3 protein sequence are merged under the most common genes and DNA. These V and J calls rely on TCRdb rather than the paper's analysis. The sample includes fewer than 900,000 distinct CDR3 sequences, with around 42% observed a single time. Approximately 4.4% of the sample is held by the ten biggest clonotypes.

The V end loses 5 bases and the J end loses 12 bases, and a stretch of 14 bases separates them. The CDR3 runs 12 amino acids, cysteine and phenylalanine included. This entry keeps only the CDR3 DNA: 36 bases, framed from base 1. CDR1 and CDR2, per the germline V gene, are MNHEY and SVGAGI. This receptor was taken from a girl under 18 with multiple sclerosis. The sequencing sample was made of blood. The sequence links TRBV6-5 to TRBJ2-1; TRBD1 is a weak D gene call, 6 bases matching. This receptor carries the CDR3 CASSATGVGQFF. The DNA sequence is as follows: TGTGCCAGCAGTGCGACAGGTGTGGGGCAGTTCTTC.